The T cell receptor beta chain described here comes from a study of blood T cell repertoires in COVID-19. Study summary: Samples taken during acute and convalescent COVID-19 were collected in the United States, Italy and Spain. Sources were T cells, B-cell-depleted T cells, or PBMCs; the material itself was cDNA or gDNA.

The V and J ends lost 7 bases and 5 bases, in that order; junction bases with no gene match: 8. CDR3 length: 14 amino acids. Germline V CDR1 and CDR2: SGHTA, FQGNSA. Libraries were prepared by immunoSEQ multiplex PCR; TCRdb keeps only in-frame clonotypes and omits some of them. The sample has 100,000 to 150,000 clones, roughly 83% seen once. Sequencing input: peripheral blood. The chain links TRBV7-2 to TRBJ2-5, with 9 positions matching TRBD1. This sequence was found in a woman older than 75 with acute or convalescent COVID-19. The CDR3 is CASIRTGAAETQYF. The CDR3 nucleotides read TGTGCCAGCATCCGGACAGGGGCGGCGGAGACCCAGTACTTC.